This T cell receptor (beta chain) was sequenced for a study of blood T cell repertoires in COVID-19. Turning to the study itself: Samples came from the United States, Italy and Spain, spanning acute and convalescent COVID-19. T cells, B-cell-depleted T cells, or PBMCs supplied cDNA or gDNA.

The table lists this clone with a few counts. Authors' processing steps: Estimated nucleated cell counts came from reference gene primer amplification. Profiling relied on immunoSEQ multiplex PCR, and the TCRdb table lists in-frame clones only, not all of them. V and J calls and clone size come straight from that table; D and trimming were deduced from the DNA. This repertoire shows roughly 72,000 clones, just over 85% found once; its top ten account for nearly 45%. The V and J ends lost 4 bases and 6 bases, in that order; junction bases with no gene match: 4. This CDR3 has 14 residues. Germline loops: CDR1 SGHNT, CDR2 YYREEE (reference sequence).

The sequence was collected from a human donor in a cohort sampled during active COVID-19. Source material: peripheral blood. The V gene is TRBV5-4, the J gene TRBJ1-6, with 7 bases lining up with TRBD1. The CDR3 loop reads CASSLNRGNSPLHF. In nucleotides, the CDR3 is TGTGCCAGCAGCCTAAACAGGGGTAATTCACCCCTCCACTTT.